The 19 T cell receptor beta chains below were found in one sample sequenced in a study of blood T cell repertoires in COVID-19. This table comes from immunoSEQ multiplex PCR, and its TCRdb copy is limited to in-frame clones, with some not included. The repertoire holds approximately 200,000 clones, roughly 84% seen once, with around 5.5% in the top ten. The material sequenced was peripheral blood. These receptors were collected from a woman aged 55-69 years who had recovered from COVID-19.

The chain is built from TRBV10-3 and TRBJ1-1; D uncertain. Per germline, CDR1 ENHRY and CDR2 SYGVKD. The germline V and J ends were trimmed by 2 bases and 11 bases, with 9 bases remaining between them. The CDR3 runs 11 residues. The CDR3 coding sequence is TGTGCCATCAGTGAGGGGTCCGGGGCTTTCTTT. Encoded protein: CAISEGSGAFF.

The chain recombines TRBV7-9 with TRBJ1-2, with 10 bases aligning to TRBD1. The germline V gene has CDR1 SEHNR and CDR2 FQNEAQ (reference sequence). Trimming took 0 bases from V and 3 from J; bases not matched to a gene: 1. The CDR3 is 15 amino acids. This chain's CDR3 is CASSLATGGDYGYTF. The CDR3 DNA reads TGTGCCAGCAGCTTAGCGACAGGGGGCGACTATGGCTACACCTTC.

This clone was seen a few times. V and J are TRBV5-1 and TRBJ2-5, with a possible D match to TRBD1 (7 bases). This CDR3 is 16 amino acids long. Per the germline V gene, CDR1 is SGHRS and CDR2 is YFSETQ. The V end was cut by 4 bases, the J end by 2 bases, with 18 bases between. In nucleotides, the CDR3 is TGCGCCAGCAGCCTCAGACAGGGAGGAGGTCAAGAGACCCAGTACTTC. Translated, it gives CASSLRQGGGQETQYF. Drawing the rest from reference TRBV5-1 and TRBJ2-5, the complete variable domain is KAGVTQTPRYLIKTRGQQVTLSCSPISGHRSVSWYQQTPGQGLQFLFEYFSETQRNKGNFPGRFSGRQFSNSRSEMNVSTLELGDSALYLCASSLRQGGGQETQYFGPGTRLLVL.

The rearrangement uses TRBV6-5 and TRBJ1-3; tentatively, D is TRBD1 (6 bases). V was clipped by 8 bases and J by 0 bases, with 14 bases between them. The germline V gene encodes CDR1 MNHEY and CDR2 SVGAGI. CDR3 size: 15 residues. The CDR3 protein is CASARGFGSGNTIYF. The CDR3 coding sequence is TGTGCCAGCGCCAGGGGCTTCGGCTCTGGAAACACCATATATTTT.

The chain has TRBV12-3 or TRBV12-4 and TRBJ2-7; weak D call: TRBD1 (7 bases). The V end lost 5 bases, the J end lost 6 bases, and 14 bases lay between the germline ends. The CDR3 is made up of 13 amino acids. CDR3 loop: CASSQQQGGEQYF. In DNA, the CDR3 is TGTGCCAGCAGTCAACAGCAGGGGGGCGAGCAGTACTTC.

In its sample, this clone was seen a few times. The chain links TRBV7-2 to TRBJ2-7; 11 positions match TRBD2. Germline-derived CDR1 and CDR2 are SGHTA and FQGNSA. The CDR3 length is 19 residues. V shed 1 base and J 0 bases; nucleotides not matched to a gene: 11. This chain's CDR3 is CASSLGPRLAGGNSYEQYF. CDR3 coding DNA: TGTGCCAGCAGCTTAGGGCCGCGGCTAGCGGGGGGAAACTCCTACGAGCAGTACTTC.

V usage is TRBV4-1 and J usage is TRBJ2-5; the D gene is possibly TRBD2 (6 bases). Trimming took off 4 bases at V and 2 bases at J, with 11 bases between the two ends. The CDR3 loop spans 14 amino acids. The V gene's germline CDR1 is MGHRA and CDR2 YSYEKL. CDR3 amino acids: CASSPTGTQETQYF. The CDR3, as DNA: TGCGCCAGCAGCCCAACCGGGACTCAAGAGACCCAGTACTTC.

The chain carries TRBV4-1 and TRBJ1-5; TRBD1 is a possible D gene (5 bases). Germline CDR1 and CDR2: MGHRA and YSYEKL. The CDR3 extends over 14 amino acids. Trimming stripped 2 bases from V and 4 bases from J, with 9 bases between. CDR3 in DNA: TGCGCCAGCAGCCAAACTGACAGTAATCAGCCCCAGCATTTT. Protein sequence: CASSQTDSNQPQHF.

This clone was counted once. CDR3 region: CASSLEVGTRFFF. CDR3 nucleotide sequence: TGTGCCAGCAGCTTAGAAGTCGGGACTAGGTTCTTCTTC. The rearrangement uses TRBV7-8 and TRBJ2-1, with TRBD2 matching over 8 bases. The CDR3 runs 13 residues. The V and J ends lost 1 base and 16 bases, in that order; junction bases with no gene match: 9. Germline V gene data show CDR1 as SGHVS and CDR2 as FQNEAQ.

This rearrangement joins TRBV7-9 to TRBJ2-7; perhaps TRBD2 as D (6 bases). With 7 bases removed from V and 0 bases from J, the gap between germline ends came to 10 bases. The CDR3 has 13 amino acids. Germline loops: CDR1 SEHNR, CDR2 FQNEAQ (reference sequence). Here the CDR3 DNA reads TGTGCCAGCACTTTCGGGAGCTCCTACGAGCAGTACTTC. Protein product: CASTFGSSYEQYF.

The chain joins TRBV9 to TRBJ1-3, with D maybe TRBD1 (5 bases). The V and J ends lost 4 bases and 0 bases respectively, with 11 bases between them. The CDR3 covers 15 residues. Germline-derived CDR1 and CDR2 are SGDLS and YYNGEE. CDR3 sequence reads: CASSHDRDSGNTIYF. The CDR3 region has the DNA TGTGCCAGCAGCCACGACAGAGACTCTGGAAACACCATATATTTT.

The chain joins TRBV4-1 to TRBJ2-1, with 8 bases lining up with TRBD1. Germline V gene lookup returns CDR1 MGHRA and CDR2 YSYEKL. With V trimmed by 2 bases and J by 7 bases, 10 bases remained unmatched. CDR3 length equals 16 residues. This CDR3 is CASSQSRGRFGNEQFF. The CDR3 DNA sequence: TGCGCCAGCAGCCAAAGCAGGGGGCGCTTTGGGAATGAGCAGTTCTTC.

The rearrangement links TRBV7-9 to TRBJ2-5; 7 bases agree with TRBD1. Trimming at V came to 5 bases and at J to 5 bases, leaving 8 bases not matched to a gene. The length of the CDR3 is 14 residues. CDR1 SEHNR and CDR2 FQNEAQ come from the germline V gene (reference sequence). CDR3: CASSLDRVVETQYF. In DNA form, the CDR3 reads TGTGCCAGCAGCCTAGACAGGGTTGTTGAGACCCAGTACTTC.

The chain links TRBV28 to TRBJ1-2, with 10 bases identical to TRBD1. Germline lookup yields CDR1 MDHEN and CDR2 SYDVKM. There are 15 residues in the CDR3. V trimming: 5 bases; J trimming: 8 bases; junction bases outside the gene matches: 11. CDR3 sequence reads: CASSIPGQGNYGYTF. The CDR3 DNA follows: TGTGCCAGCAGTATACCGGGACAGGGGAATTACGGCTACACCTTC.

V usage is TRBV6-2 or TRBV6-3 and J usage is TRBJ1-5; tentative D call: TRBD1 (5 bases). Germline CDR1 MNHEY, CDR2 SVGEGT. Trimming cost V 4 bases and J 1 base, with 11 bases left between them. CDR3 length: 15 amino acids. This CDR3 reads CASSWGRASNQPQHF. The CDR3 coding sequence is TGTGCCAGCAGTTGGGGCAGGGCGAGCAATCAGCCCCAGCATTTT.

This clone has only a few counts. The chain employs TRBV4-1 and TRBJ2-7; D is perhaps TRBD2 (6 bases). The length of the CDR3 is 13 residues. Germline-derived CDR1 and CDR2 are MGHRA and YSYEKL. V gave up 4 bases and J gave up 6 bases, with 13 bases separating them. The CDR3: CASSPRDSLEQYF. The CDR3 nucleotides read TGCGCCAGCAGCCCCCGGGACTCCCTCGAGCAGTACTTC.

The J gene is TRBJ2-1, the V gene TRBV19; 7 nucleotides match TRBD2. The V gene's germline CDR1 is LNHDA and CDR2 SQIVND (reference sequence). With 3 bases clipped from V and 9 bases from J, the junction kept 17 bases outside the gene matches. The CDR3 is 17 residues long. CDR3 sequence reads: CASSITAGTTIPSEQFF. In nucleotides, the CDR3 is TGTGCCAGTAGTATCACGGCCGGGACTACAATCCCGTCTGAGCAGTTCTTC.

J is TRBJ1-2 and V is TRBV4-1; TRBD1 might be the D (6 bases). Trimming took off 1 base at V and 1 base at J, with 16 bases between the two ends. CDR1 and CDR2 from the germline V gene are MGHRA and YSYEKL. The CDR3 contains 17 residues. In DNA, the CDR3 is TGCGCCAGCAGCCAAGCCGCTGGGGGCACCGGTAACTATGGCTACACCTTC. Translating gives CASSQAAGGTGNYGYTF.

The genes are TRBV27 and TRBJ1-2, with a possible D match to TRBD1 (6 bases). Trimming removed 4 bases at V and 0 bases at J, with 12 bases between. From germline, CDR1 is MNHEY and CDR2 SMNVEV (reference sequence). This CDR3 has 15 residues. CDR3 protein: CASSSWDMTNYGYTF. The DNA for the CDR3 is TGTGCCAGCAGTTCATGGGACATGACTAACTATGGCTACACCTTC.